The clone carrying this T cell receptor beta chain occurred a few times. The entry originates in a study of T-cell reconstitution after alpha-beta-depleted transplantation in children. The germline V gene has CDR1 SQVTM and CDR2 ANQGSEA. The J segment lost 5 bases and the V segment lost 6 bases, leaving 6 bases of the junction unmatched. This CDR3 has 14 amino acids. Unique molecular identifiers were used to barcode this TCRbeta library. TCRdb fed the PCR reads into MiXCR, producing one record per CDR3 protein. The table includes about 480,000 distinct CDR3 sequences, around 13% detected once. The source is a human donor who donated a stem cell graft to a child with combined immunodeficiency. The starting material was PBMCs from the stem cell graft donor, obtained from the stem cell graft. The rearrangement joins TRBV29-1 to TRBJ1-4; 10 bases match TRBD1. This CDR3 is CSVALGQGNEKLFF. The CDR3 bases are TGCAGCGTGGCCTTGGGACAGGGGAATGAAAAACTGTTTTTT. The entire variable domain, with the rest obtained from reference TRBV29-1 and TRBJ1-4, is as follows: SAVISQKPSRDICQRGTSLTIQCQVDSQVTMMFWYRQQPGQSLTLIATANQGSEATYESGFVIDKFPISRPNLTFSTLTVSNMSPEDSSIYLCSVALGQGNEKLFFGSGTQLSVL.